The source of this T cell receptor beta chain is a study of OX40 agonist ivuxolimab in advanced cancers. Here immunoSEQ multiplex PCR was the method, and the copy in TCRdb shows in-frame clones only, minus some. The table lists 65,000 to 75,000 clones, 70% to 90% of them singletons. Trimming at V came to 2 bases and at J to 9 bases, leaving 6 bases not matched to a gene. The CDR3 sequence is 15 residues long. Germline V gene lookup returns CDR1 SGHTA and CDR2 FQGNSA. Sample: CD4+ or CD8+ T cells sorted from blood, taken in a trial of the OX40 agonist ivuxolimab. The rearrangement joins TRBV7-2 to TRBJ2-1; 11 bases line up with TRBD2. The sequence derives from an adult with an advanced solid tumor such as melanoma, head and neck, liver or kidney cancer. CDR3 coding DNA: TGTGCCAGCAGCTTAATAGCGGGAGGGAGGAGTGAGCAGTTCTTC. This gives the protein CASSLIAGGRSEQFF.